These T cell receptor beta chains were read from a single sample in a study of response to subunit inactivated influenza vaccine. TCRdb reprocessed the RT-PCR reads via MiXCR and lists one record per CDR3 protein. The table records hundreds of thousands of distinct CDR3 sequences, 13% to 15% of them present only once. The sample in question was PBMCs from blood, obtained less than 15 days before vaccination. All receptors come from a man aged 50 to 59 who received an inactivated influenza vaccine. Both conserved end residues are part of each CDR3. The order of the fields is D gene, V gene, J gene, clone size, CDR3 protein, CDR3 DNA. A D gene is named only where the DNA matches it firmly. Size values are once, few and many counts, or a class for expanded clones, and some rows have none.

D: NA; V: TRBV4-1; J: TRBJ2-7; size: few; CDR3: CASSQDYTDYEQYF; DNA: TGCGCCAGCAGTCAAGATTATACCGACTACGAGCAGTACTTC
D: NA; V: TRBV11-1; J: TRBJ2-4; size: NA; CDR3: CASSLRLGVGEAKNIQYF; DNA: TGTGCCAGCAGCTTACGACTTGGGGTTGGCGAGGCCAAAAACATTCAGTACTTC
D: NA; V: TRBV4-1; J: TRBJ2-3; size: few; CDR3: CASSQEEGGDTQYF; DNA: TGCGCCAGCAGCCAAGAGGAAGGGGGAGATACGCAGTATTTT
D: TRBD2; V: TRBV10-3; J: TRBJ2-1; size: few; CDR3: CAISGSGDPNEQFF; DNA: TGTGCCATCAGTGGTAGCGGGGATCCCAATGAGCAGTTCTTC
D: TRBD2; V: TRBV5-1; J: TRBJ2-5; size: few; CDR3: CASSPGASGGLQETQYF; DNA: TGCGCCAGCAGCCCTGGGGCTAGCGGGGGGCTCCAAGAGACCCAGTACTTC
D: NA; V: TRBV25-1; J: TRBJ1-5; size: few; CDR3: CASSDQWGQPQHF; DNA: TGTGCCAGCAGTGATCAGTGGGGTCAGCCCCAGCATTTT
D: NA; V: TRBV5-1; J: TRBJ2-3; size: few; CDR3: CASSLGVQRTSTDTQYF; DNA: TGCGCCAGCAGCTTGGGGGTACAGAGAACTAGCACAGATACGCAGTATTTT
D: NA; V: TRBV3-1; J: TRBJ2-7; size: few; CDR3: CASSQGRRVNTYEQYF; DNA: TGTGCCAGCAGCCAAGGTAGACGCGTCAATACCTACGAGCAGTACTTC
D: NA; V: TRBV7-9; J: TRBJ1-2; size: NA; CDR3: CASSLGRGHAEDTF; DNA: TGTGCCAGCAGCTTAGGAAGAGGACATGCTGAGGACACCTTC
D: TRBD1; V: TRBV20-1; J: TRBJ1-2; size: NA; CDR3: CSASWTGANYGYTF; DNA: TGCAGTGCTTCTTGGACAGGAGCTAACTATGGCTACACCTTC
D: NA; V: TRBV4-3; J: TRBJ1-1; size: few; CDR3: CASSQDGVGGTEAFF; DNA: TGCGCCAGCAGCCAAGATGGGGTCGGGGGCACTGAAGCTTTCTTT
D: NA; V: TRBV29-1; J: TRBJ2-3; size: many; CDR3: CSVRGAGGDTQYF; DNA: TGCAGCGTTAGGGGGGCTGGGGGAGATACGCAGTATTTT
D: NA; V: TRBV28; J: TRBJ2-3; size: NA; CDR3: CASSPQQVNTQYF; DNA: TGTGCCAGCAGTCCCCAACAGGTTAATACGCAGTATTTT
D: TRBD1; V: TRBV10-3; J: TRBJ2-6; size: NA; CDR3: CATWGQGANAGANVLTF; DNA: TGTGCCACCTGGGGACAGGGGGCGAATGCTGGGGCCAACGTCCTGACTTTC
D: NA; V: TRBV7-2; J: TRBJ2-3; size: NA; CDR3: CASSLALKDTQYF; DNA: TGTGCCAGCAGCTTAGCCCTTAAAGATACGCAGTATTTT
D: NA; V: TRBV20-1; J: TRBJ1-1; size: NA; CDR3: CSASGGSGNTEAFF; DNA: TGCAGTGCCTCAGGAGGGTCCGGGAACACTGAAGCTTTCTTT
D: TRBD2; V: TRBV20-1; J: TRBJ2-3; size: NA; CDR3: CSARDYILATDTQYF; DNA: TGCAGTGCTAGAGATTATATACTAGCGACAGATACGCAGTATTTT
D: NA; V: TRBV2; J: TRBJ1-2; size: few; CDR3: CASSEALGRYTF; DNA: TGTGCCAGCAGTGAAGCCCTCGGTCGCTACACCTTC
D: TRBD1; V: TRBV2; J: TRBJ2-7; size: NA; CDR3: CASSADRGLYEQYF; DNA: TGTGCCAGCAGTGCGGACAGGGGGTTGTACGAGCAGTACTTC
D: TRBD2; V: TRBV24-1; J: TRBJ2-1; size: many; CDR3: CATKASGSSYNEQFF; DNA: TGTGCCACCAAGGCTAGCGGGAGCTCCTACAATGAGCAGTTCTTC
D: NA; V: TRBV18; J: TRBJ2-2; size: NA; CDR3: CASSPPGLAGTGELFF; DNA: TGTGCCAGCTCACCACCGGGACTGGCGGGCACCGGGGAGCTGTTTTTT
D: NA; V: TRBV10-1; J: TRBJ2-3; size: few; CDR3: CASSETSGDTQYF; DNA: TGCGCCAGCAGTGAGACGTCCGGGGATACGCAGTATTTT
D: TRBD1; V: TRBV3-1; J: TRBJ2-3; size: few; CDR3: CASSLAGTGLAPATDTQYF; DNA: TGTGCCAGCAGCCTCGCCGGGACAGGGTTAGCCCCAGCCACAGATACGCAGTATTTT
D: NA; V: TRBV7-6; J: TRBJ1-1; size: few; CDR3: CASSLVDVAEAFF; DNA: TGTGCCAGCAGCTTAGTCGATGTAGCTGAAGCTTTCTTT
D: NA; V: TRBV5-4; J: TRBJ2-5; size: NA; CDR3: CASSSGGQTQETQYF; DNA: TGTGCCAGCAGTTCGGGGGGACAAACTCAAGAGACCCAGTACTTC
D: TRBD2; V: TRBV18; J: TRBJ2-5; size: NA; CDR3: CASSSRTSGRRETQYF; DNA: TGTGCCAGCTCATCGAGGACTAGCGGGAGGCGCGAGACCCAGTACTTC
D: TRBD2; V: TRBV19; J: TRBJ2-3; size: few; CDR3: CASLAGGTDTQYF; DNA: TGTGCCAGTCTAGCGGGAGGCACAGATACGCAGTATTTT
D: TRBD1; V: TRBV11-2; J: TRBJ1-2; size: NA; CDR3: CASSHGRGGGVYGYTF; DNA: TGTGCCAGCAGCCATGGTCGGGGAGGGGGCGTATATGGCTACACCTTC
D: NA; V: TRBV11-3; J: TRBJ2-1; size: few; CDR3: CASSLVGTEQFF; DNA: TGTGCCAGCAGCTTAGTAGGGACAGAGCAGTTCTTC
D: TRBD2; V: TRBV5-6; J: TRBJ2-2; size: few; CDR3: CASSAGLAGAGTGELFF; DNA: TGTGCCAGCAGCGCGGGACTAGCGGGAGCTGGGACCGGGGAGCTGTTTTTT
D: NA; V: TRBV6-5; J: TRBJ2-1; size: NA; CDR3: CASSYSGYSYNEQFF; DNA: TGTGCCAGCAGTTACTCTGGCTACTCCTACAATGAGCAGTTCTTC
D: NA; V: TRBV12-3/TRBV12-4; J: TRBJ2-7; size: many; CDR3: CASAFEGQWEQYF; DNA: TGTGCCAGCGCTTTTGAGGGGCAATGGGAGCAGTACTTC
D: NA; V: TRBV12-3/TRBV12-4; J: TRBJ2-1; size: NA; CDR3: CASSLRGRVGNEQFF; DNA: TGTGCCAGCAGTTTGCGGGGCAGGGTCGGCAATGAGCAGTTCTTC
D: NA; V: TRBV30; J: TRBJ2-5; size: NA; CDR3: CAWSSWGAQETQYF; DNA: TGTGCCTGGAGTTCCTGGGGGGCCCAAGAGACCCAGTACTTC
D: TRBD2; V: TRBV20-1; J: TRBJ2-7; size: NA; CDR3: CSAITSGAYEQYF; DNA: TGCAGTGCTATCACTAGCGGGGCCTACGAGCAGTACTTC
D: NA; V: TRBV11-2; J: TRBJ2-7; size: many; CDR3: CASSLGAVSSYEQYF; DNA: TGTGCCAGCAGCTTAGGGGCGGTAAGCTCCTACGAGCAGTACTTC
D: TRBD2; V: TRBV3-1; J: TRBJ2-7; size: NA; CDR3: CASSQGLAGALEQYF; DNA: TGTGCCAGCAGCCAAGGACTAGCGGGGGCACTCGAGCAGTACTTC
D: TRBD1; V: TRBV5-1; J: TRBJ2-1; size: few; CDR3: CASRGTGGSYNEQFF; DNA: TGCGCCAGCAGGGGGACAGGGGGATCCTACAATGAGCAGTTCTTC
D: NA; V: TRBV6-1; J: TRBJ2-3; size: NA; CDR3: CASSELWGSDTQYF; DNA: TGTGCCAGCAGTGAATTGTGGGGCAGTGATACGCAGTATTTT
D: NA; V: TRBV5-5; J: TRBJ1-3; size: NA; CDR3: CASSLGSPGLGDTIYF; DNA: TGTGCCAGCAGCTTGGGGAGCCCTGGACTCGGAGACACCATATATTTT
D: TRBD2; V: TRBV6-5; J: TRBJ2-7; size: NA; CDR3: CASGYPAGGPSPFYEQYF; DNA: TGTGCCAGCGGTTACCCAGCGGGAGGGCCCTCGCCCTTCTACGAGCAGTACTTC
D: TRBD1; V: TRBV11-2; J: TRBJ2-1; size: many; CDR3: CASSLTGTGGNEQFF; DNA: TGTGCCAGCAGCTTGACCGGGACAGGGGGCAATGAGCAGTTCTTC
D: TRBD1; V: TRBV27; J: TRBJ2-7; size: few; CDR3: CASSLSMTGTGYEQYF; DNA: TGTGCCAGCAGTTTATCGATGACCGGGACAGGATACGAGCAGTACTTC
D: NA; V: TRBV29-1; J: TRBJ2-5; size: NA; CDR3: CSVEDPRTVQETQYF; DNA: TGCAGCGTTGAAGATCCCCGGACCGTCCAAGAGACCCAGTACTTC
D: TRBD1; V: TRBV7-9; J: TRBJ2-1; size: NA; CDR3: CASSTGTGKFF; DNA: TGTGCCAGCAGCACCGGGACAGGGAAGTTCTTC
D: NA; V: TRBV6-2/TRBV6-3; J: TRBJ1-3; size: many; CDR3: CASRTGGSGNTIYF; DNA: TGTGCCAGCCGTACAGGAGGCTCTGGAAACACCATATATTTT
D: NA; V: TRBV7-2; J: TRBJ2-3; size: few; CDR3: CASSPHSSPGSTQYF; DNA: TGTGCCAGCAGCCCCCACTCGTCCCCGGGAAGCACGCAGTATTTT
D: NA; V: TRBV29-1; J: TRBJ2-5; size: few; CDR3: CSVEAPPGSETQYF; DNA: TGCAGCGTTGAAGCCCCCCCCGGGTCAGAGACCCAGTACTTC
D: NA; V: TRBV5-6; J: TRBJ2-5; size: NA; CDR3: CASSSSIRGVVETQYF; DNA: TGTGCCAGCAGCTCATCTATACGAGGGGTTGTGGAGACCCAGTACTTC
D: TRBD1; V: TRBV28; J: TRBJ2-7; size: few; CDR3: CASSFQGTGQSSYEQYF; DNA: TGTGCCAGCAGTTTCCAGGGGACAGGCCAAAGCTCCTACGAGCAGTACTTC
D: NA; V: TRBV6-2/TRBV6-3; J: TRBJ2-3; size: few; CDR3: CASSYGGRRADTQYF; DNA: TGTGCCAGCAGTTACGGCGGAAGAAGGGCAGATACGCAGTATTTT
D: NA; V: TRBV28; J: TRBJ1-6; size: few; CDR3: CASISRITNSPLHF; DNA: TGTGCCAGCATTAGTAGGATCACCAATTCACCCCTCCACTTT
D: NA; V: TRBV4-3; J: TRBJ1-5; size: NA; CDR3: CASSQDLVYGTDSNQPQHF; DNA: TGCGCCAGCAGCCAAGATTTAGTATATGGCACAGATAGCAATCAGCCCCAGCATTTT
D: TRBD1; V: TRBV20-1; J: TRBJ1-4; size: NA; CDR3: CSARDRRDRVREKLFF; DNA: TGCAGTGCTAGAGATCGAAGGGACAGGGTTCGTGAAAAACTGTTTTTT
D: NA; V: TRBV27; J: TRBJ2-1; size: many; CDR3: CASSFIGGNEQFF; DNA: TGTGCCAGCAGTTTCATTGGCGGGAATGAGCAGTTCTTC